The text below deals with one TCR beta chain. Its antigen remains unknown. The donors were part of the validation cohort of 95 to 150 subjects. That cohort was separate from the first cohort, which comprised some 670 subjects. Assay used: immunoSEQ multiplex PCR; TCRdb lists only in-frame clones, some missing. The data show 90,000 to 150,000 clones, 88% seen once. This sample stems from a study of cytomegalovirus exposure and HLA in healthy donors. Study-wide results and caveats: One later analysis, an examination of the 90 to 150 validation repertoires, found that first-cohort TCR clusters tended to co-occur in them. Confirmation in vitro established that a few CMV-associated chains were specific for CMV antigens.

The CDR3 spans 17 residues. From germline, CDR1 is SGHNT and CDR2 YYREEE (reference sequence). J was trimmed by 0 bases and V by 4 bases; bases with no gene match: 10. Sample: PBMCs. The clonotype comes from a man between 18 and 29 years old in good health and CMV-seronegative. This chain connects TRBV5-4 to TRBJ2-3; the match to TRBD1 covers 8 bases. The CDR3 nucleotides read TGTGCCAGCAGCCCAACGCGACAGGGGAAAAGCACAGATACGCAGTATTTT. This gives the protein CASSPTRQGKSTDTQYF.